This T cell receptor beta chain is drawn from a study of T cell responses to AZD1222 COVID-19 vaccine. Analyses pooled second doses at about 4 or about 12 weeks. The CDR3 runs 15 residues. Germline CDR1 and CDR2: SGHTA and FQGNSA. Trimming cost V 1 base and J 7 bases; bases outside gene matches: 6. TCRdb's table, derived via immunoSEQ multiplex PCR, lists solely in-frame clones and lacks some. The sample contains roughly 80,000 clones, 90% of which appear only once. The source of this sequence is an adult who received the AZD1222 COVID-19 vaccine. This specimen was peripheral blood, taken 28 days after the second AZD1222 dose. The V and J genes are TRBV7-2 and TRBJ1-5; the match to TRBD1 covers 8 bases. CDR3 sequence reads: CASSLGGTGGQPQHF. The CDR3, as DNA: TGTGCCAGCAGCTTAGGGGGGACAGGCGGGCAGCCCCAGCATTTT.